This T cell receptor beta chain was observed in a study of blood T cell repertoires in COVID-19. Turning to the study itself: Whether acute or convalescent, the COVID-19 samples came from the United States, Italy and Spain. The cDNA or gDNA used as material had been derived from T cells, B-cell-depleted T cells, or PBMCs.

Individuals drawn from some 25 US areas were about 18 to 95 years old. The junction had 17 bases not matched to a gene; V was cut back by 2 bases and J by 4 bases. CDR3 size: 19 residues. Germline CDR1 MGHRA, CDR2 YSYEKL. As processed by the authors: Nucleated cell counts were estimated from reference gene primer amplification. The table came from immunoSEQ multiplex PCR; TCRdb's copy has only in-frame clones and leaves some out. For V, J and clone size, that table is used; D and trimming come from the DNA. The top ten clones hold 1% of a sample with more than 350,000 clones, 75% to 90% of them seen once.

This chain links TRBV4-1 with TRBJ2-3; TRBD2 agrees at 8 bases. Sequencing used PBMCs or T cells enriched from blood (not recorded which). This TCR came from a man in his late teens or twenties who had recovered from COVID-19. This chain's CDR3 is CASSQIEGGSTSAADTQYF. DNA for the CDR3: TGCGCCAGCAGCCAAATCGAGGGGGGTTCGACTAGCGCGGCAGATACGCAGTATTTT.